The 17 T cell receptor beta chains below come from one sample, sequenced in a study of cytomegalovirus exposure and HLA in healthy donors. Profiled with immunoSEQ multiplex PCR; TCRdb holds only in-frame clones, not every one. The table records tens of thousands of clones, roughly 94% of them present only once. The source material was PBMCs. The receptor source for this set is a woman under 30 in good health and CMV-seronegative.

Remarks on this clone: Mismatch with germline at one junction end may stem from a read error. The V gene is TRBV7-7, the J gene TRBJ1-4; possible D gene TRBD1, 5 bases. The CDR3 has 15 amino acids. In germline, CDR1 is SSHAT, CDR2 FNYEAQ (reference sequence). The CDR3 nucleotides read TGTGCTAGCAGCCTGGGGAGGGGACTTAATGAAAAACTGTTTTTT. It translates to CASSLGRGLNEKLFF.

The chain combines TRBV6-4 with TRBJ2-5; 11 nucleotides match TRBD2. Germline trimming cut 6 bases from V and 3 bases from J; bases unmatched to any gene: 12. The CDR3 totals 17 residues. Germline V gene data show CDR1 as MRHNA and CDR2 as SNTAGT. CDR3 loop: CASSRYSGGAVEETQYF. The CDR3 nucleotides read TGTGCCAGCAGCCGCTATAGCGGGGGGGCCGTCGAAGAGACCCAGTACTTC.

V is TRBV27 and J is TRBJ1-1; 7 bases line up with TRBD1. J gave up 3 bases and V 5 bases, and 15 bases lay outside the gene matches. CDR1 and CDR2 (germline): MNHEY, SMNVEV (reference sequence). This CDR3 contains 17 residues. CDR3 sequence (DNA): TGTGCCAGCAGTCCCGACAGGGACCGTCTTTTCGACACTGAAGCTTTCTTT. This gives the protein CASSPDRDRLFDTEAFF.

This clone occurred once. The rearrangement links TRBV6-5 to TRBJ2-5, with 7 bases lining up with TRBD1. The germline V gene has CDR1 MNHEY and CDR2 SVGAGI. J was trimmed by 4 bases and V by 0 bases; bases with no gene match: 8. CDR3 length equals 16 residues. The CDR3 DNA reads TGTGCCAGCAGTTACTCTCTCCGGACAGGTGGAGAGACCCAGTACTTC. It specifies CASSYSLRTGGETQYF.

With respect to this clone: Other DNA variants within this sample encode the same CDR3. This chain connects TRBV7-2 to TRBJ1-3, with D perhaps matching TRBD1 (5 bases). The CDR3 is 15 residues long. Germline V lookup: CDR1 SGHTA, CDR2 FQGNSA. The V end lost 5 bases, the J end lost 0 bases, and 11 bases lay between the germline ends. The CDR3 loop reads CASSLVGGSGNTIYF. The CDR3 DNA follows: TGTGCCAGCAGCCTGGTGGGGGGCTCTGGAAACACCATATATTTT.

DNA of the CDR3: TGTGCCAGCAGCTTGACAGGGACGAGCACAGATACGCAGTATTTT. Amino acid sequence: CASSLTGTSTDTQYF. This chain joins TRBV7-2 and TRBJ2-3; TRBD1 matches 7 bases. This CDR3 has 15 residues. The V gene's germline CDR1 is SGHTA and CDR2 FQGNSA. J lost 0 bases, V lost 3 bases, and 3 bases had no gene match.

The V and J genes are TRBV29-1 and TRBJ2-4, with TRBD1 identical over 9 bases. V lost 7 bases, J lost 4 bases, and 5 bases stayed unmatched. The CDR3 is 13 amino acids. The V gene's germline CDR1 is SQVTM and CDR2 ANQGSEA. CDR3 amino acids: CSATGQGKNIQYF. CDR3 DNA sequence: TGCAGCGCCACCGGACAGGGGAAAAACATTCAGTACTTC. Complete variable domain (other parts from reference TRBV29-1 and TRBJ2-4): SAVISQKPSRDICQRGTSLTIQCQVDSQVTMMFWYRQQPGQSLTLIATANQGSEATYESGFVIDKFPISRPNLTFSTLTVSNMSPEDSSIYLCSATGQGKNIQYFGAGTRLSVL.

The J gene is TRBJ1-2, the V gene TRBV2; D unclear. The CDR3 sequence is 13 residues long. The V end lost 2 bases, the J end lost 1 base, and 5 bases lay between the germline ends. The germline V gene has CDR1 SNHLY and CDR2 FYNNEI. The DNA of the CDR3 is TGTGCCAGCAGTGAAACAAGTAACTATGGCTACACCTTC. Translation: CASSETSNYGYTF.

This sequence joins TRBV4-2 and TRBJ2-1; D is possibly TRBD2 (6 bases). Trimming removed 0 bases at V and 4 bases at J, with 13 bases between. The CDR3 covers 16 residues. Germline lookup yields CDR1 LGHNA and CDR2 YNFKEQ. In DNA form, the CDR3 reads TGTGCCAGCAGCCAAGATGTTACCGGGGGATACAATGAGCAGTTCTTC. Protein product: CASSQDVTGGYNEQFF.

The rearrangement uses TRBV7-3 and TRBJ2-2, with 9 bases lining up with TRBD1. V gave up 5 bases and J gave up 3 bases; unmatched junction bases: 4. Germline-derived CDR1 and CDR2 are SGHTA and FQGTGA. The CDR3 length is 15 residues. This CDR3 reads CASSPRTGDTGELFF. CDR3 sequence (DNA): TGTGCCAGCAGCCCGAGGACAGGGGACACCGGGGAGCTGTTTTTT.

This sequence joins TRBV30 and TRBJ1-2; 7 bases align to TRBD1. Germline V gives CDR1 GTSNPN, CDR2 SVGIG (reference sequence). Trimming cost V 1 base and J 7 bases; bases outside gene matches: 3. This CDR3 is built from 12 residues. The CDR3 reads CAWSAGGAGYTF. The CDR3 region has the DNA TGTGCCTGGAGTGCAGGGGGTGCTGGCTACACCTTC.

The chain uses TRBV30 and TRBJ2-5; D is uncertain. V lost 0 bases, J lost 5 bases, and 10 bases lay in between. Germline values: CDR1 GTSNPN, CDR2 SVGIG (reference sequence). The CDR3 is 13 amino acids. CDR3 DNA sequence: TGTGCCTGGAGTGTCTCCCCGGTGGAGACCCAGTACTTC. This sequence encodes CAWSVSPVETQYF.

The table lists this clone with a count of one. J is TRBJ2-7 and V is TRBV11-2, with D unresolved. The CDR3 loop spans 12 amino acids. Trimming cost V 5 bases and J 5 bases, with 10 bases left between them. The V gene's germline CDR1 is SGHAT and CDR2 FQNNGV. CDR3 sequence: CASSPRSHEQYF. In nucleotides, the CDR3 is TGTGCCAGCAGCCCTCGGAGCCACGAGCAGTACTTC.

The chain is built from TRBV2 and TRBJ2-1; 8 nucleotides line up with TRBD1. Germline values: CDR1 SNHLY, CDR2 FYNNEI. The CDR3 consists of 15 residues. J gave up 7 bases and V 6 bases, and 11 bases lay outside the gene matches. The CDR3 DNA follows: TGTGCCAGCAGCTGGACAGGGTCTCTGGGGAATGAGCAGTTCTTC. It encodes CASSWTGSLGNEQFF.

The rearrangement joins TRBV19 to TRBJ1-1; D is unclear. V lost 1 base, J lost 1 base, and 10 bases lay in between. CDR3 length: 15 amino acids. Germline loops: CDR1 LNHDA, CDR2 SQIVND (reference sequence). CDR3: CASSIVARSNTEAFF. The CDR3 bases are TGTGCCAGTAGTATAGTGGCCAGGTCGAACACTGAAGCTTTCTTT.

This chain connects TRBV7-9 to TRBJ1-4; 8 nucleotides agree with TRBD1. Germline-derived CDR1 and CDR2 are SEHNR and FQNEAQ (reference sequence). V trimming: 5 bases; J trimming: 8 bases; junction bases outside the gene matches: 4. This CDR3 spans 13 amino acids. In nucleotides, the CDR3 is TGTGCCAGCAGCCTAACAGGGGGGGAAAAACTGTTTTTT. Its translation is CASSLTGGEKLFF.

The chain links TRBV9 to TRBJ1-1; D is possibly TRBD1 (6 bases). V was trimmed by 2 bases and J by 1 base, leaving 12 bases between them. CDR1 is SGDLS, CDR2 YYNGEE, per germline. The CDR3 runs to 15 residues. The CDR3 nucleotides read TGTGCCAGCAGCGTCGATGTAGGGGGGAACACTGAAGCTTTCTTT. It yields the protein CASSVDVGGNTEAFF.